The rows below give T cell receptor beta chains drawn from one sample of a study of control samples from healthy donors and cancer patients. TCRdb keeps only in-frame clones here, not all; method: immunoSEQ multiplex PCR. Seen here are about 160,000 clones, over 85% observed once, and the top ten hold roughly 5.5%. The sequencing input was blood. The source is a man younger than 35 in good health. The CDR3 runs from the conserved cysteine through the conserved F or W. Clone size, where shown, is once, few, many, or a class for clones that have expanded.

cdr3_aa: CASLERTVAYGYTF
clone_size: few
v_call: TRBV2
j_call: TRBJ1-2

cdr3_aa: CASSLGTAGTQYF
clone_size: -
v_call: TRBV14
j_call: TRBJ2-3

cdr3_aa: CASSEKRGLYYNEQFF
clone_size: -
v_call: TRBV5-6
j_call: TRBJ2-1

cdr3_aa: CAIGSAGASSNQPQHF
clone_size: once
v_call: TRBV10-3
j_call: TRBJ1-5

cdr3_aa: CASSQEGAGPDTQYF
clone_size: -
v_call: TRBV14
j_call: TRBJ2-3

cdr3_aa: CASSIGPGRFEAFF
clone_size: -
v_call: TRBV19
j_call: TRBJ1-1

cdr3_aa: CASSLGNYPYNEQFF
clone_size: -
v_call: TRBV7-9
j_call: TRBJ2-1

cdr3_aa: CATSTRPSGSTSTGELFF
clone_size: -
v_call: TRBV10-3
j_call: TRBJ2-2

cdr3_aa: CASNDVQAQPQHF
clone_size: -
v_call: TRBV6-6
j_call: TRBJ1-5

cdr3_aa: CASSLEVGLQETQYF
clone_size: -
v_call: TRBV7-2
j_call: TRBJ2-5

cdr3_aa: CASSLEIGTSMLTF
clone_size: -
v_call: TRBV6-6
j_call: TRBJ2-3

cdr3_aa: CASSSLRREIGSNQPQHF
clone_size: -
v_call: TRBV28
j_call: TRBJ1-5

cdr3_aa: CASSLMGATETQYF
clone_size: -
v_call: TRBV7-2
j_call: TRBJ2-5

cdr3_aa: CASSLQGDRTTNEKLFF
clone_size: -
v_call: TRBV5-1
j_call: TRBJ1-4

cdr3_aa: CASSLSPTNSPLHF
clone_size: -
v_call: TRBV7-9
j_call: TRBJ1-6

cdr3_aa: CASSQEKESSYNEQFF
clone_size: -
v_call: TRBV4-1
j_call: TRBJ2-1

cdr3_aa: CASSLTGNTIYF
clone_size: -
v_call: TRBV4-1
j_call: TRBJ1-3

cdr3_aa: CASTYRGLPEAFF
clone_size: -
v_call: TRBV2
j_call: TRBJ1-1

cdr3_aa: CASSSTSGSTDTQYF
clone_size: -
v_call: TRBV2
j_call: TRBJ2-3

cdr3_aa: CASSLKSSGASTDTQYF
clone_size: -
v_call: TRBV5-4
j_call: TRBJ2-3

cdr3_aa: CSVEGLAGGSGTGELFF
clone_size: -
v_call: TRBV29-1
j_call: TRBJ2-2

cdr3_aa: CASRIGGPNTEAFF
clone_size: -
v_call: TRBV6-5
j_call: TRBJ1-1

cdr3_aa: CASSPGPSGGSYEQYF
clone_size: -
v_call: TRBV4-2
j_call: TRBJ2-7

cdr3_aa: CASSPGLEVYEQYF
clone_size: -
v_call: TRBV28
j_call: TRBJ2-7